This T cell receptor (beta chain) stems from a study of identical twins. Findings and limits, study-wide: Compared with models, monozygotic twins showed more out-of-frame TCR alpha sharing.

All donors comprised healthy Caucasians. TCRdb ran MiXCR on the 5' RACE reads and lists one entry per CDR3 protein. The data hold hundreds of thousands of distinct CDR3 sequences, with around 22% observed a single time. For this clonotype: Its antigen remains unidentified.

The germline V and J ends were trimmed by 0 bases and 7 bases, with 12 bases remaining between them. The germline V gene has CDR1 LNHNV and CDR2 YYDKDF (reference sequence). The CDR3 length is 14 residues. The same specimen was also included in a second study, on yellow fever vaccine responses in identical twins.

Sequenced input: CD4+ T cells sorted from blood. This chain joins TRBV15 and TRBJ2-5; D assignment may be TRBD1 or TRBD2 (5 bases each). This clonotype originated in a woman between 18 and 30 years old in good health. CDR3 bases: TGTGCCACCAGCAGAGATTTAGGGACCGGGACCCAGTACTTC. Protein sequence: CATSRDLGTGTQYF.